This record covers a single T cell receptor beta chain. Germline CDR1 MNHNY, CDR2 SVGAGI (reference sequence). Trimming cost V 6 bases and J 7 bases; bases outside gene matches: 14. The CDR3 loop spans 16 amino acids. Generated by immunoSEQ multiplex PCR, the TCRdb table keeps only in-frame clones and is missing some. This sample has tens of thousands of clones, with about four fifths found just once. The sample belongs to a study of PD-1 blockade in mismatch repair-deficient tumors. This sequence originates from an adult with mismatch repair-deficient cancer. J is TRBJ2-2 and V is TRBV6-6; 7 bases fit TRBD2. Sample: peripheral blood, taken 4 weeks after starting pembrolizumab. The chain's CDR3 is CASSHYTGGSGGELFF. As DNA, the CDR3 is TGTGCCAGCAGCCACTACACCGGGGGGTCGGGCGGGGAGCTGTTTTTT.